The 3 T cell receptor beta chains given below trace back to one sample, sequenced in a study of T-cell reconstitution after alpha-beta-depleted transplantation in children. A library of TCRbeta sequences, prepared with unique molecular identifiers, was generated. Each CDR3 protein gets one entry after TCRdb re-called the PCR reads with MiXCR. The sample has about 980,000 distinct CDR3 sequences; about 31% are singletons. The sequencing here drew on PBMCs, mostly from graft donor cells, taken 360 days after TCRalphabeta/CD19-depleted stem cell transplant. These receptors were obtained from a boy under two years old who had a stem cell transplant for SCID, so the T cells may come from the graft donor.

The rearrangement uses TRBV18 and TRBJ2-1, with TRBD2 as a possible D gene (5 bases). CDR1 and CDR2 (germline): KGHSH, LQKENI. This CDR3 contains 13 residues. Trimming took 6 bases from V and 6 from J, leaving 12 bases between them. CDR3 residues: CASSGSGPNEQFF. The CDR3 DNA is TGTGCCAGCTCTGGGAGTGGGCCCAATGAGCAGTTCTTC.

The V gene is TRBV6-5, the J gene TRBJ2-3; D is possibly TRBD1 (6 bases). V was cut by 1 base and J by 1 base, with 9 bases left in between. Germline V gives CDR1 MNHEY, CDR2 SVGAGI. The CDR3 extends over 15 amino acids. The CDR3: CASSYWTAGTDTQYF. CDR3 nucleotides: TGTGCCAGCAGTTACTGGACAGCAGGCACAGATACGCAGTATTTT.

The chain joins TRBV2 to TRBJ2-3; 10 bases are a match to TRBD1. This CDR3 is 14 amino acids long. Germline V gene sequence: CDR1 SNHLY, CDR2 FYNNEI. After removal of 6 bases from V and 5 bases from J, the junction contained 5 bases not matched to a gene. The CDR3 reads CASRGTGVVDTQYF. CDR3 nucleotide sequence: TGTGCCAGCAGAGGGACAGGGGTAGTAGATACGCAGTATTTT.